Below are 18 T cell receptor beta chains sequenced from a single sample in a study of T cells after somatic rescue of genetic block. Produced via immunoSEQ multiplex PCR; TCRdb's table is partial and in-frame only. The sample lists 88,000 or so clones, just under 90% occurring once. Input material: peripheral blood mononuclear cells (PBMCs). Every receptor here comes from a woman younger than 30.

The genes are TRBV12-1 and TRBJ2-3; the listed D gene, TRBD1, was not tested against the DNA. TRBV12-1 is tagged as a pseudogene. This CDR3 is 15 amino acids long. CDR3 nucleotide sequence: TGTGCCAGCAGCCCTGACAGAGCTAGCACAGATACGCAGTATTTT. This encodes CASSPDRASTDTQYF.

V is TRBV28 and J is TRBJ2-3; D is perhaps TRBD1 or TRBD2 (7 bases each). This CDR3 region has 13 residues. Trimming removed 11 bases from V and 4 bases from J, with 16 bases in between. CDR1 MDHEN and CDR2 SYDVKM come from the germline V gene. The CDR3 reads CAGQGGSPDTQYF. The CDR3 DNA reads TGTGCCGGCCAGGGGGGGAGTCCAGATACGCAGTATTTT.

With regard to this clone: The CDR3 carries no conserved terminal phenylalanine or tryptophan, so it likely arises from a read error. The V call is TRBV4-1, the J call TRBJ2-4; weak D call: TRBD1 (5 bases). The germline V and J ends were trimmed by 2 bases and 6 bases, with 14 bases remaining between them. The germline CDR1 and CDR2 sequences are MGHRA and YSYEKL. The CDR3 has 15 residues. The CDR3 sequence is CASSQMTGALNIQYS. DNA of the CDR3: TGCGCCAGCAGCCAAATGACTGGGGCCCTAAACATTCAGTACTCC.

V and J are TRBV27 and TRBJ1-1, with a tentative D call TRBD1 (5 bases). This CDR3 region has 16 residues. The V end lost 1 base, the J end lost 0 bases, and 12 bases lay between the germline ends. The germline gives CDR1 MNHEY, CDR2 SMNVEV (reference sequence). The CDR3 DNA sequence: TGTGCCAGCAGTTTATATCAGGGAAGGATGAACACTGAAGCTTTCTTT. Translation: CASSLYQGRMNTEAFF.

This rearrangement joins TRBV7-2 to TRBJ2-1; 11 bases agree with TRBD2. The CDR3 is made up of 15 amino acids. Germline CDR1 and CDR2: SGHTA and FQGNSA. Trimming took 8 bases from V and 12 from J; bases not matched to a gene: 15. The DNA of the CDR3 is TGTGCCAGCGCCGGCCAGGTAGCGGGAGGGGAGACGCAGTTCTTC. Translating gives CASAGQVAGGETQFF. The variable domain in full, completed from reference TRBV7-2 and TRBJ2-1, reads GAGVSQSPSNKVTEKGKDVELRCDPISGHTALYWYRQSLGQGLEFLIYFQGNSAPDKSGLPSDRFSAERTGGSVSTLTIQRTQQEDSAVYLCASAGQVAGGETQFFGPGTRLTVL.

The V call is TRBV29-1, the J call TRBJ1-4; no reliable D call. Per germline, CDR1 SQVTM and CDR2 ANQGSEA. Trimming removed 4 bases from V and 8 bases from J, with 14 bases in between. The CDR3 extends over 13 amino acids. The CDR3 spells CSVVTTGPEKLFF. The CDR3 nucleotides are TGCAGCGTTGTGACAACGGGTCCGGAAAAACTGTTTTTT.

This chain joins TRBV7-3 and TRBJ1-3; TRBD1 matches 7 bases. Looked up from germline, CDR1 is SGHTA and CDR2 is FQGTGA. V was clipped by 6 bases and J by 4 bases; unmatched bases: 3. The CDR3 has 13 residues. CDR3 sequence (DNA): TGTGCCAGCAGTACAGGGGCCGGAAACACCATATATTTT. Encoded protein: CASSTGAGNTIYF.

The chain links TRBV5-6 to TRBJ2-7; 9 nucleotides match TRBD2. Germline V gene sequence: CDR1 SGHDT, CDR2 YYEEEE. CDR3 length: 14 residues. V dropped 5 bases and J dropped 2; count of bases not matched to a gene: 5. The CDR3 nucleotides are TGTGCCAGCAGAGGGGGCGGGAGGGCCTACGAGCAGTACTTC. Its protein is CASRGGGRAYEQYF. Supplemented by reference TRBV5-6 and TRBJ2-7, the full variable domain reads DAGVTQSPTHLIKTRGQQVTLRCSPKSGHDTVSWYQQALGQGPQFIFQYYEEEERQRGNFPDRFSGHQFPNYSSELNVNALLLGDSALYLCASRGGGRAYEQYFGPGTRLTVT.

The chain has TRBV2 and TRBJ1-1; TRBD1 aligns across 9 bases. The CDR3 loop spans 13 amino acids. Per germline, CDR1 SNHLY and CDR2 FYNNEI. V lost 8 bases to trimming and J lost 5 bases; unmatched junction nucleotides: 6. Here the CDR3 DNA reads TGTGCCAGCGGGGACAGGGTGGGAACTGAAGCTTTCTTT. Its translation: CASGDRVGTEAFF. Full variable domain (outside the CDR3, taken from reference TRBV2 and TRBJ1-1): EPEVTQTPSHQVTQMGQEVILRCVPISNHLYFYWYRQILGQKVEFLVSFYNNEISEKSEIFDDQFSVERPDGSNFTLKIRSTKLEDSAMYFCASGDRVGTEAFFGQGTRLTVV.

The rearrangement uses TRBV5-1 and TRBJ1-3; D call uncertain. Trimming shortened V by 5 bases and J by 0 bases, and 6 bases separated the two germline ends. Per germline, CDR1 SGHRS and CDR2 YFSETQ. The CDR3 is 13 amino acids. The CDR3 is CASRASSGNTIYF. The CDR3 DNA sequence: TGCGCCAGCAGGGCAAGCTCTGGAAACACCATATATTTT.

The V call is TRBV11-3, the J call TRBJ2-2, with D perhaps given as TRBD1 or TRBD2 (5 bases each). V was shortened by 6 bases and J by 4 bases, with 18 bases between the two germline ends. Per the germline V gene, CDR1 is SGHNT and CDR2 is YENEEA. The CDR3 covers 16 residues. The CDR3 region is CASRKLGDPSTGELFF. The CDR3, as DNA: TGTGCCAGCAGGAAACTAGGGGACCCCAGCACCGGGGAGCTGTTTTTT.

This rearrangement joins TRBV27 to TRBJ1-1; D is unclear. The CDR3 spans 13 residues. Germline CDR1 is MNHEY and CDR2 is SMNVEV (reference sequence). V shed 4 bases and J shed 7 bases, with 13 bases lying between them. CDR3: CASSYAAYDEAFF. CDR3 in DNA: TGTGCCAGCAGTTATGCGGCGTATGATGAAGCTTTCTTT.

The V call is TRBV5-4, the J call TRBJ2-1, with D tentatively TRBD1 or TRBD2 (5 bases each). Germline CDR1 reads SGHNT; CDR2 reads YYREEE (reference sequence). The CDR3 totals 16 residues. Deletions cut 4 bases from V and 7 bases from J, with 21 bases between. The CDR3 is CASSLVGTNKGNEQFF. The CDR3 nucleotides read TGTGCCAGCAGCCTGGTAGGGACCAATAAGGGGAATGAGCAGTTCTTC.

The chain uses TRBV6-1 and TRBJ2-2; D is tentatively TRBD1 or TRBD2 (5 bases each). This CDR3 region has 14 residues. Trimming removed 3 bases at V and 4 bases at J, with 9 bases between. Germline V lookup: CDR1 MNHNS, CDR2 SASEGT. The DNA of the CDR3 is TGTGCCAGCAGTGAGTATGGGGGCACCGGGGAGCTGTTTTTT. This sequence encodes CASSEYGGTGELFF.

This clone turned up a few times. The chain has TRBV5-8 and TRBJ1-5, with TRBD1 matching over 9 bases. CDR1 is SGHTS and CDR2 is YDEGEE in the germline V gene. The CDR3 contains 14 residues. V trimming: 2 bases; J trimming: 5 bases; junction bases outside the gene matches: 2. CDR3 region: CASSLQGAHQPQHF. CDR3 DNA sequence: TGTGCCAGCAGCTTACAGGGGGCACATCAGCCCCAGCATTTT.

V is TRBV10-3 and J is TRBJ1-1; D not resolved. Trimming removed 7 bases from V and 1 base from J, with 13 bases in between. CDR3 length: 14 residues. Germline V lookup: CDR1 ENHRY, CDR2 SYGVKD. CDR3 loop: CAITPTSQNTEAFF. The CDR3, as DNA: TGTGCCATCACCCCGACATCTCAGAACACTGAAGCTTTCTTT.

CDR3 in DNA: TGCGCCAGCGGGAGCTACGAGCAGTACTTC. This encodes CASGSYEQYF. J is TRBJ2-7 and V is TRBV10-2; tentatively, D is TRBD2 (5 bases). V lost 8 bases, J lost 3 bases, and 5 bases lay in between. The germline gives CDR1 WSHSY, CDR2 SAAADI. CDR3 length: 10 residues.

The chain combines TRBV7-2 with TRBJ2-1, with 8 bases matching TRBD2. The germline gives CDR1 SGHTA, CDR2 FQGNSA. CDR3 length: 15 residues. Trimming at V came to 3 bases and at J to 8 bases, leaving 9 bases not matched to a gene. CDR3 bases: TGTGCCAGCAGCTTCGTCGGGAGGGCCCTCGATGAGCAGTTCTTC. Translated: CASSFVGRALDEQFF.